The following is a TCR beta chain sequence with its context. This record belongs to a study of cytomegalovirus exposure and HLA in healthy donors. 13 Jbeta primers and 60 Vbeta primers were used for the PCR. Clones were sequenced by immunoSEQ multiplex PCR, and TCRdb holds only the in-frame ones, with some missing. The sample comprises some 180,000 clones, approximately 73% of which are singletons, and under 7% rests with the top ten. CDR3 length: 14 residues. Germline lookup yields CDR1 SGHNT and CDR2 YYREEE (reference sequence). The germline V and J ends were trimmed by 4 bases and 1 base, with 11 bases remaining between them.

The clonotype was recovered from a woman younger than 30 in good health and CMV-seropositive. This chain uses TRBV5-4 with TRBJ1-1; a possible D gene is TRBD1 (6 bases). Sequenced input: PBMCs. The CDR3: CASSLPTGNTEAFF. In nucleotides, the CDR3 is TGTGCCAGCAGCCTGCCGACAGGGAACACTGAAGCTTTCTTT.